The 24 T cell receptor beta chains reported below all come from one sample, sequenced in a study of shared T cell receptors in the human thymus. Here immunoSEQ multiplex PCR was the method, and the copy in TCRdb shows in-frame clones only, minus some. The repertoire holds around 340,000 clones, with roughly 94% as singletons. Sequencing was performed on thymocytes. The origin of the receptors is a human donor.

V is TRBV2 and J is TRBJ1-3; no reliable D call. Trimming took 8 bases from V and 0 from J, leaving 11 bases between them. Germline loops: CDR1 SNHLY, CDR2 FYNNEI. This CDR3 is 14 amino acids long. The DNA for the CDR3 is TGTGCCAGCGGGCAACAGTCCTCTGGAAACACCATATATTTT. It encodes CASGQQSSGNTIYF.

CDR3 coding DNA: TGTGCCAGCAGTTTCTTAGCGGGAGGCCCTCCCTACGAGCAGTACTTC. Translating it yields CASSFLAGGPPYEQYF. The chain is built from TRBV28 and TRBJ2-7; the match to TRBD2 covers 10 bases. Losses at the gene ends were 3 bases for V and 2 bases for J; bases not matched to a gene: 7. The germline V gene has CDR1 MDHEN and CDR2 SYDVKM. This CDR3 contains 16 residues.

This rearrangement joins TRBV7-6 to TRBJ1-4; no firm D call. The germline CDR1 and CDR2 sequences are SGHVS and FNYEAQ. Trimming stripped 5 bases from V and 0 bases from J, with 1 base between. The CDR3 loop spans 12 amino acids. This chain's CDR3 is CASSPTNEKLFF. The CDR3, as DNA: TGTGCCAGCAGCCCAACTAATGAAAAACTGTTTTTT. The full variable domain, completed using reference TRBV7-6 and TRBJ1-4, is GAGVSQSPRYKVTKRGQDVALRCDPISGHVSLYWYRQALGQGPEFLTYFNYEAQQDKSGLPNDRFSAERPEGSISTLTIQRTEQRDSAMYRCASSPTNEKLFFGSGTQLSVL.

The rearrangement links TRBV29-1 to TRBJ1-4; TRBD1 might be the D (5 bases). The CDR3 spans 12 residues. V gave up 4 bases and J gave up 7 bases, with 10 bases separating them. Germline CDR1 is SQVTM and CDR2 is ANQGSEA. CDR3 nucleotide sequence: TGCAGCGTTGGGGCAGGGCCTGAAAAACTGTTTTTT. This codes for CSVGAGPEKLFF. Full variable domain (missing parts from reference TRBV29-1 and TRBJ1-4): SAVISQKPSRDICQRGTSLTIQCQVDSQVTMMFWYRQQPGQSLTLIATANQGSEATYESGFVIDKFPISRPNLTFSTLTVSNMSPEDSSIYLCSVGAGPEKLFFGSGTQLSVL.

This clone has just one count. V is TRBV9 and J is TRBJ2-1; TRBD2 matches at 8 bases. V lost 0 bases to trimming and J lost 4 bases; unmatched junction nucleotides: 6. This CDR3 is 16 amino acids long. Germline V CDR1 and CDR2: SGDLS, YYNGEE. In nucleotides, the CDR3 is TGTGCCAGCAGCGTAGGTGGCGGGAGGAAGTACAATGAGCAGTTCTTC. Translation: CASSVGGGRKYNEQFF.

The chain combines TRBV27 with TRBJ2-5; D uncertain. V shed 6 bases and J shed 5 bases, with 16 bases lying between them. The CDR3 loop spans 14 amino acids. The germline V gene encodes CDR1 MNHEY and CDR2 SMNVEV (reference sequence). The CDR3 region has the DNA TGTGCCAGCAGCTCCGCGGCCATCACGGAGACCCAGTACTTC. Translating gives CASSSAAITETQYF.

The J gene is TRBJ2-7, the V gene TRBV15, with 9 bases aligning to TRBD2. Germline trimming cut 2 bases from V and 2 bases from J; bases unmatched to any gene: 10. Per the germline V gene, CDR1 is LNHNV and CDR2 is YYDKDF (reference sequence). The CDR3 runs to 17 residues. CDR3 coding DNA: TGTGCCACCAGCAGAAAAGATAGCGGGAGTATGGCCTACGAGCAGTACTTC. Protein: CATSRKDSGSMAYEQYF.

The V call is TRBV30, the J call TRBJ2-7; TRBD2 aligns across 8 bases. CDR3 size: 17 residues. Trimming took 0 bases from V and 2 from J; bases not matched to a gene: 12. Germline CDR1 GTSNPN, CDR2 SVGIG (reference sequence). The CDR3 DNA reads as TGTGCCTGGAGTGTAATTAGCGGGACCCACATCACCTACGAGCAGTACTTC. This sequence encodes CAWSVISGTHITYEQYF.

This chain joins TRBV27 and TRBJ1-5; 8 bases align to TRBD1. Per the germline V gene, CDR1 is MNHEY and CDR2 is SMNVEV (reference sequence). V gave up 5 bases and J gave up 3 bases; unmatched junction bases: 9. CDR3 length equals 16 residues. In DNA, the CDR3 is TGTGCCAGCAGTCCCCGGACAGGGCCCCTCAATCAGCCCCAGCATTTT. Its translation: CASSPRTGPLNQPQHF.

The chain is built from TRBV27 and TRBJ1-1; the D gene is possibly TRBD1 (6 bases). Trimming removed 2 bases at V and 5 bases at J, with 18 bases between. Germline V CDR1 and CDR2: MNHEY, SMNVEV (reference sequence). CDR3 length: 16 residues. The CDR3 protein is CASSLMGGSWFTEAFF. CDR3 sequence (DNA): TGTGCCAGCAGTTTAATGGGGGGCTCTTGGTTTACTGAAGCTTTCTTT.

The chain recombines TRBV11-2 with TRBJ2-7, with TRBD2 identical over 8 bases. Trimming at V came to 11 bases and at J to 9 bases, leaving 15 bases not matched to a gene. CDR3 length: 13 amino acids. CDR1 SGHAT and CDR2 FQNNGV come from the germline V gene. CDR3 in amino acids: CASKGLAGPLQYF. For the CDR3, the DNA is TGTGCCTCGAAGGGGCTAGCGGGTCCTCTGCAGTACTTC.

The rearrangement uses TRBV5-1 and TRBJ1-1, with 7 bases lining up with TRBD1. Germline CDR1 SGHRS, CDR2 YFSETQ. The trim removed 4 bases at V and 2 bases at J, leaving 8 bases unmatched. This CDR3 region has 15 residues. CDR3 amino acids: CASSLSRDRNTEAFF. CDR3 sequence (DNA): TGCGCCAGCAGCCTGTCTCGGGACAGAAACACTGAAGCTTTCTTT. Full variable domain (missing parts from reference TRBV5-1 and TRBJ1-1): KAGVTQTPRYLIKTRGQQVTLSCSPISGHRSVSWYQQTPGQGLQFLFEYFSETQRNKGNFPGRFSGRQFSNSRSEMNVSTLELGDSALYLCASSLSRDRNTEAFFGQGTRLTVV.

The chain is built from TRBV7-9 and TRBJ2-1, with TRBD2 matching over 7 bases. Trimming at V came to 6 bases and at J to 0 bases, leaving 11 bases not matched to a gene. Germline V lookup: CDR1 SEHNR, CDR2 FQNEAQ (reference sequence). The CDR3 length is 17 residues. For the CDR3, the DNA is TGTGCCAGCAGATTTAGCGGGCGGCCGAGCTCCTACAATGAGCAGTTCTTC. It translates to CASRFSGRPSSYNEQFF.

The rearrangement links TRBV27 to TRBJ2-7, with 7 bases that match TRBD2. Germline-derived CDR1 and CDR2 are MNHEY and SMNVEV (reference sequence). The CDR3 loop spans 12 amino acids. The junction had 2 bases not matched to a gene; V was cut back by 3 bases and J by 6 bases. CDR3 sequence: CASSLGGSEQYF. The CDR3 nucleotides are TGTGCCAGCAGTTTGGGCGGGAGCGAGCAGTACTTC.

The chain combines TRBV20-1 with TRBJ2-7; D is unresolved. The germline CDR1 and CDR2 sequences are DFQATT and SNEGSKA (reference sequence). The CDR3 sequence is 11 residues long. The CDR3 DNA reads TGCGGCTACAACCGCTCCTACGAGCAGTACTTC. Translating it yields CGYNRSYEQYF.

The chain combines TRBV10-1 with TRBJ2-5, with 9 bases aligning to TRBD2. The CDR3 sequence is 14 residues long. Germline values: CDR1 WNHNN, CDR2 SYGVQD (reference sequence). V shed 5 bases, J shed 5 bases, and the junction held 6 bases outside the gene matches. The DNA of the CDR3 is TGCGCCAGCAGTTATAGCGGGAGTAGGGAGACCCAGTACTTC. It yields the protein CASSYSGSRETQYF.

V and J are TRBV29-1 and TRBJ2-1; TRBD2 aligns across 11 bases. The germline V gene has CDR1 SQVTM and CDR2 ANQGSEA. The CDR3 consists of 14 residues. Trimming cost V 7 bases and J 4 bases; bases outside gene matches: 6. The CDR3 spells CSASRLAGYNEQFF. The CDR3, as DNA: TGCAGCGCCTCCAGACTAGCGGGGTACAATGAGCAGTTCTTC.

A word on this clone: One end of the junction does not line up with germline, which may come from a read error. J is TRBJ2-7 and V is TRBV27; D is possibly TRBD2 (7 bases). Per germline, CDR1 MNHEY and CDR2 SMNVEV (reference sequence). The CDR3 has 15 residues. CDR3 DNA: TGTGCCAGCAGTCCTCCTTCGGGGGGCCCCTACGAGCAGTGCTTC. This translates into CASSPPSGGPYEQCF.

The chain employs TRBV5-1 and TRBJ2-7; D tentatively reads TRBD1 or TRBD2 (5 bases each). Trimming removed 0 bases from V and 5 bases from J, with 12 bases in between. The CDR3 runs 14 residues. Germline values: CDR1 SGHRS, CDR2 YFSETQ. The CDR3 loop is CASSLGGCRDEQYF. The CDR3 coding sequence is TGCGCCAGCAGCTTGGGGGGGTGTAGGGACGAGCAGTACTTC. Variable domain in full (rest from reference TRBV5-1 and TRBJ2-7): KAGVTQTPRYLIKTRGQQVTLSCSPISGHRSVSWYQQTPGQGLQFLFEYFSETQRNKGNFPGRFSGRQFSNSRSEMNVSTLELGDSALYLCASSLGGCRDEQYFGPGTRLTVT.

CDR3 loop: CASSVGTGALNYGYTF. The CDR3 DNA is TGTGCCAGCAGTGTCGGGACAGGGGCACTTAACTATGGCTACACCTTC. V gene TRBV6-1 combines with J gene TRBJ1-2; 10 bases are a match to TRBD1. This CDR3 comprises 16 residues. Germline values: CDR1 MNHNS, CDR2 SASEGT. V was clipped by 4 bases and J by 1 base; unmatched bases: 6.

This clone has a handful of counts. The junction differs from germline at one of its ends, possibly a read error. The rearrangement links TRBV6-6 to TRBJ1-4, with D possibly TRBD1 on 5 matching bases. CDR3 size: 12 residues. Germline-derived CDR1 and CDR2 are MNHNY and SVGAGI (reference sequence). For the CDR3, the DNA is TGTGCCAGCAGTTACCCTCCGGGACCGAAGTGTTTT. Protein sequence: CASSYPPGPKCF.

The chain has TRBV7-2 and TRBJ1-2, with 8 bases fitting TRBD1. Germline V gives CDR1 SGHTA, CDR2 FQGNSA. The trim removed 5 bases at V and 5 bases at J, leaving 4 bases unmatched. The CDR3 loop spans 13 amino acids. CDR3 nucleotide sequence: TGTGCCAGCAGCCATGGGACAGGATATGGCTACACCTTC. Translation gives CASSHGTGYGYTF.

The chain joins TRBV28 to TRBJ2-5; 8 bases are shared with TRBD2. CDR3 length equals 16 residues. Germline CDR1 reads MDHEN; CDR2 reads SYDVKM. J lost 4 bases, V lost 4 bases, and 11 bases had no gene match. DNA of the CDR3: TGTGCCAGCAGTTCCCACCGGGAGGGAGCGAGAGAGACCCAGTACTTC. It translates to CASSSHREGARETQYF.

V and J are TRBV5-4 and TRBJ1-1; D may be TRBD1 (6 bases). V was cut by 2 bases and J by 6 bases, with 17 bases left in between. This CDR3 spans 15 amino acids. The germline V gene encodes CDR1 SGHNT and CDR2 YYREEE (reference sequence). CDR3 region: CASSFSGGGFPEAFF. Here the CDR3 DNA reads TGTGCCAGCAGCTTCTCAGGCGGGGGCTTCCCTGAAGCTTTCTTT.